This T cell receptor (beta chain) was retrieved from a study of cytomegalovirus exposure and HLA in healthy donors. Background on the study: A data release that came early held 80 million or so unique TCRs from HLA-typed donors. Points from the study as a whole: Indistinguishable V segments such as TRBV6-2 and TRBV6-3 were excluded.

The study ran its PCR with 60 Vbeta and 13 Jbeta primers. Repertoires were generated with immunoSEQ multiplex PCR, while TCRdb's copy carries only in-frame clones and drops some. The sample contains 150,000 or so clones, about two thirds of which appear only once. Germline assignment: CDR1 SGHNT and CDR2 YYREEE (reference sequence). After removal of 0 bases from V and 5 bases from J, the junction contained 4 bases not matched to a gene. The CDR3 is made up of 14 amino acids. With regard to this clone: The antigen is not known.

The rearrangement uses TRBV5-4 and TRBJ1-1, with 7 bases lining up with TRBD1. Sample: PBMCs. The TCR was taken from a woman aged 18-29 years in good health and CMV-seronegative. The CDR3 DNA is TGTGCCAGCAGCTTGGGCGCAGGGGGGACTGAAGCTTTCTTT. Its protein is CASSLGAGGTEAFF.